A selection of T cell receptor beta chains follows, all from one sample in a study. One entry per CDR3 protein, called by TCRdb with MiXCR from the 5' RACE reads. The data contain tens of thousands of distinct CDR3 sequences, 22% of them singletons. The sample taken for sequencing was Tregs sorted from a lymph node. The origin of the receptors is a female donor with breast cancer. The CDR3 runs from the conserved cysteine through the conserved F or W. The D gene is left open where the match is weak. Expanded clones are given a class, and other clones once, few, many or no size at all.

clone size: few; D gene: TRBD2; J gene: TRBJ2-5; V gene: TRBV5-1; CDR3 DNA: TGCGCCAGCAGCCGTCTAGCGGGAGGGCCCGATGAGCAGTACTTC; CDR3 protein: CASSRLAGGPDEQYF
clone size: few; D gene: -; J gene: TRBJ2-1; V gene: TRBV5-1; CDR3 DNA: TGCGCCAGCAGATTGGAAGGTTACAATGAGCAGTTCTTC; CDR3 protein: CASRLEGYNEQFF
clone size: -; D gene: -; J gene: TRBJ2-2; V gene: TRBV21-1; CDR3 DNA: TGTGCCAGCAGCACGAGAGCCCACGGCACCGGGGAGCTGATTTTT; CDR3 protein: CASSTRAHGTGELIF
clone size: -; D gene: -; J gene: TRBJ2-1; V gene: TRBV20-1; CDR3 DNA: TGCAGTGCTAGAGATTTGTCGAGGGAGTTCTACAATGAGCAGTTCTTC; CDR3 protein: CSARDLSREFYNEQFF
clone size: few; D gene: -; J gene: TRBJ1-6; V gene: TRBV12-3/TRBV12-4; CDR3 DNA: TGTGCCAGCAGTACCAGTGGACCCCTCCACTTT; CDR3 protein: CASSTSGPLHF
clone size: many; D gene: -; J gene: TRBJ2-1; V gene: TRBV27; CDR3 DNA: TGTGCCAGCAGTCCATACGACTCTACCAATGAGCAGTTCTTC; CDR3 protein: CASSPYDSTNEQFF
clone size: many; D gene: -; J gene: TRBJ1-1; V gene: TRBV27; CDR3 DNA: TGTGCCAGCAGTTTGAGCCTGAACACTGAAGCTTTCTTT; CDR3 protein: CASSLSLNTEAFF
clone size: many; D gene: -; J gene: TRBJ2-1; V gene: TRBV20-1; CDR3 DNA: TGCAGTGCTAGAGATCTCACCGGCGGGATCTACAATGAGCAGTTCTTC; CDR3 protein: CSARDLTGGIYNEQFF
clone size: many; D gene: TRBD2; J gene: TRBJ2-3; V gene: TRBV7-9; CDR3 DNA: TGTGCCAGCAGCAACAATCGGGGGGCAGATACGCAGTATTTT; CDR3 protein: CASSNNRGADTQYF
clone size: many; D gene: -; J gene: TRBJ2-2; V gene: TRBV6-2/TRBV6-3; CDR3 DNA: TGTGCCAGCAGTTACTCGGGGCTTGCGGCGGTGAACACCGGGGAGCTGTTTTTT; CDR3 protein: CASSYSGLAAVNTGELFF
clone size: few; D gene: -; J gene: TRBJ2-2; V gene: TRBV7-9; CDR3 DNA: TGTGCCAGCAGCCCCCCTGGTATTAGTACACCGAGCGACACCGGGGAGCTGTTTTTT; CDR3 protein: CASSPPGISTPSDTGELFF
clone size: few; D gene: TRBD2; J gene: TRBJ2-6; V gene: TRBV7-8; CDR3 DNA: TGTGCCAGCAGCCTACCGGGACTAGACCTCTCTGGGGCCAACGTCCTGACTTTC; CDR3 protein: CASSLPGLDLSGANVLTF
clone size: -; D gene: -; J gene: TRBJ1-2; V gene: TRBV28; CDR3 DNA: TGTGCCAGCAGCTCGGACACCCACTATGGCTACACCTTC; CDR3 protein: CASSSDTHYGYTF
clone size: few; D gene: -; J gene: TRBJ2-1; V gene: TRBV7-3; CDR3 DNA: TGTGCCAGCAGCTTAGGTGGGGGTGAGCAGTTCTTC; CDR3 protein: CASSLGGGEQFF
clone size: few; D gene: TRBD1; J gene: TRBJ1-2; V gene: TRBV27; CDR3 DNA: TGTGCCAGCAGTCAACCCGGACAGGGGCTTTATGGCTACACCTTC; CDR3 protein: CASSQPGQGLYGYTF
clone size: -; D gene: -; J gene: TRBJ2-7; V gene: TRBV3-1; CDR3 DNA: TGTGCCAGCAGTTTCAACCCCGGGCAGGGAAACTCGTACGAGCAGTACTTC; CDR3 protein: CASSFNPGQGNSYEQYF
clone size: few; D gene: -; J gene: TRBJ2-7; V gene: TRBV7-8; CDR3 DNA: TGTGCCAGCAGCTTAGTCAGTTACTCCTACGAGCAGTACTTC; CDR3 protein: CASSLVSYSYEQYF
clone size: -; D gene: -; J gene: TRBJ2-3; V gene: TRBV4-1; CDR3 DNA: TGCGCCAGCAGCCAAGGACAGAATACGCAGTATTTT; CDR3 protein: CASSQGQNTQYF
clone size: -; D gene: -; J gene: TRBJ2-1; V gene: TRBV5-1; CDR3 DNA: TGCGCCAGCACCTCCGGAAGCGGAGGTTACAATGAGCAGTTCTTC; CDR3 protein: CASTSGSGGYNEQFF
clone size: many; D gene: -; J gene: TRBJ2-1; V gene: TRBV6-5; CDR3 DNA: TGTGCCAGCAGTTACTCGAGGAGGGGCCCCTACAATGAGCAGTTCTTC; CDR3 protein: CASSYSRRGPYNEQFF
clone size: few; D gene: -; J gene: TRBJ1-6; V gene: TRBV7-9; CDR3 DNA: TGTGCCAGCAGCCCCCCCGGGCAAGGGCAGGGGAAATATAATTCACCCCTCCACTTT; CDR3 protein: CASSPPGQGQGKYNSPLHF
clone size: few; D gene: -; J gene: TRBJ2-3; V gene: TRBV4-1; CDR3 DNA: TGCGCCAGCAGCCACCCGACTAAAGGGGCAGATACGCAGTATTTT; CDR3 protein: CASSHPTKGADTQYF
clone size: few; D gene: TRBD2; J gene: TRBJ2-7; V gene: TRBV27; CDR3 DNA: TGTGCCAGCAGTCTCGCCGGGACTAGTCCCTACGAGCAGTACTTC; CDR3 protein: CASSLAGTSPYEQYF
clone size: -; D gene: -; J gene: TRBJ2-7; V gene: TRBV3-1; CDR3 DNA: TGTGCCAGCAGCCATCTCCGGACTGTCGAGCAGTACTTC; CDR3 protein: CASSHLRTVEQYF
clone size: many; D gene: -; J gene: TRBJ1-6; V gene: TRBV27; CDR3 DNA: TGTGCCAGCAGGGACGCAGGACCCAGCTCCTATAATTCACCCCTCCACTTT; CDR3 protein: CASRDAGPSSYNSPLHF
clone size: -; D gene: -; J gene: TRBJ1-2; V gene: TRBV28; CDR3 DNA: TGTGCCGGCAGTCTAGGTACAGCCCTTAACTATGGCTACACCTTC; CDR3 protein: CAGSLGTALNYGYTF
clone size: few; D gene: -; J gene: TRBJ2-7; V gene: TRBV28; CDR3 DNA: TGTGCCAGCACATCAGACTGGGGCGCAGACTACGAGCAGTACTTC; CDR3 protein: CASTSDWGADYEQYF
clone size: many; D gene: -; J gene: TRBJ2-1; V gene: TRBV18; CDR3 DNA: TGTGCCAGCTCCCCTTTCGGTCGTAGCTCCTACAATGAGCAGTTCTTC; CDR3 protein: CASSPFGRSSYNEQFF
clone size: -; D gene: -; J gene: TRBJ2-5; V gene: TRBV7-9; CDR3 DNA: TGTACCAGCAGCCCGGGCCGGATCCAAGAGACCCAGTACTTC; CDR3 protein: CTSSPGRIQETQYF
clone size: -; D gene: TRBD2; J gene: TRBJ2-5; V gene: TRBV7-6; CDR3 DNA: TGTGTCAGCAGCGCCGGGACTAGCGGAGAGACCCAGTACTTC; CDR3 protein: CVSSAGTSGETQYF
clone size: -; D gene: TRBD2; J gene: TRBJ2-1; V gene: TRBV12-3/TRBV12-4; CDR3 DNA: TGTGCCAGCACCCCTAGCGGGGGGGCCGGGAATGAGCAGTTCTTC; CDR3 protein: CASTPSGGAGNEQFF
clone size: -; D gene: TRBD2; J gene: TRBJ2-3; V gene: TRBV12-3/TRBV12-4; CDR3 DNA: TGTGCCAGCAGTTTTAGCGGGAGGGAAGCAGATACGCAGTGTTTT; CDR3 protein: CASSFSGREADTQCF
clone size: -; D gene: -; J gene: TRBJ2-7; V gene: TRBV4-2; CDR3 DNA: TGTGCCAGCAGCCGGGACAACTACGAGCAGTACTTC; CDR3 protein: CASSRDNYEQYF
clone size: -; D gene: TRBD1; J gene: TRBJ2-3; V gene: TRBV24-1; CDR3 DNA: TGTGCCACCAGTGCCCGGACAGGGGGATTAGATACGCGGTATTTT; CDR3 protein: CATSARTGGLDTRYF
clone size: few; D gene: -; J gene: TRBJ2-5; V gene: TRBV7-8; CDR3 DNA: TGTGCCAGCAGCTTCCCTCGTCTAACAGTAAAAGAGACCCAGTACTTC; CDR3 protein: CASSFPRLTVKETQYF
clone size: -; D gene: -; J gene: TRBJ2-7; V gene: TRBV3-1; CDR3 DNA: TGTGCCAGCAGCCAAGATACAGGACGGGACACTCCACACTTC; CDR3 protein: CASSQDTGRDTPHF
clone size: few; D gene: TRBD1; J gene: TRBJ2-7; V gene: TRBV6-5; CDR3 DNA: TGTGCCAGCAGTCACCCCGGGACAGGGACCTTCGAGCAGTACTTC; CDR3 protein: CASSHPGTGTFEQYF
clone size: many; D gene: -; J gene: TRBJ2-1; V gene: TRBV4-2; CDR3 DNA: TGTGCCAGCAGCCAAGCCTCAGCAGAGCAGTTCTTC; CDR3 protein: CASSQASAEQFF
clone size: once; D gene: -; J gene: TRBJ2-2; V gene: TRBV5-1; CDR3 DNA: TGCGCCAGCAGCTTGGGACTTCCCACCGGGGAGCTGTTTTTT; CDR3 protein: CASSLGLPTGELFF
clone size: few; D gene: TRBD1; J gene: TRBJ2-1; V gene: TRBV7-9; CDR3 DNA: TGTGCCAGCAGCCTACAGGGGAATGAGCAGTTCTTC; CDR3 protein: CASSLQGNEQFF
clone size: -; D gene: -; J gene: TRBJ2-7; V gene: TRBV5-1; CDR3 DNA: TGCGCCAGCAGCTCGCCCGTGGCGTCATCTGACGAGCAGTACTTC; CDR3 protein: CASSSPVASSDEQYF
clone size: many; D gene: -; J gene: TRBJ1-1; V gene: TRBV9; CDR3 DNA: TGTGCCAGCAGCCCCAGAGAGAACACTGAAGCTTTCTTT; CDR3 protein: CASSPRENTEAFF
clone size: -; D gene: -; J gene: TRBJ1-1; V gene: TRBV5-4; CDR3 DNA: TGTGCCAGCAGCCAATCGTACGGAACGTTAGAGTTT; CDR3 protein: CASSQSYGTLEF
clone size: -; D gene: -; J gene: TRBJ1-2; V gene: TRBV20-1; CDR3 DNA: TGCAGTGCTGCCCCAGATTACTATGGCTACACCTTC; CDR3 protein: CSAAPDYYGYTF
clone size: few; D gene: -; J gene: TRBJ2-7; V gene: TRBV11-2; CDR3 DNA: TGTGCCAGCAGCTTAGTCTTTTCGACCGAGCACGAGCAGTACTTC; CDR3 protein: CASSLVFSTEHEQYF
clone size: -; D gene: -; J gene: TRBJ2-1; V gene: TRBV4-1; CDR3 DNA: TGCGCCAGCAGCCAACCCTTGGGCAGGGCGGACAATGAGCAGTTCTTC; CDR3 protein: CASSQPLGRADNEQFF
clone size: many; D gene: -; J gene: TRBJ2-6; V gene: TRBV5-5; CDR3 DNA: TGTGCCAGCAGCCCGACTGAGGGGTCTGGGGCCAACGTCCTGACTTTC; CDR3 protein: CASSPTEGSGANVLTF
clone size: many; D gene: -; J gene: TRBJ1-1; V gene: TRBV5-1; CDR3 DNA: TGCGCCAGCAGCCAATCACAGGTGAACACTGAAGCTTTCTTT; CDR3 protein: CASSQSQVNTEAFF
clone size: -; D gene: TRBD1; J gene: TRBJ2-2; V gene: TRBV7-3; CDR3 DNA: TGTGCCAGCAGCTTAACGGCGACAGGGGGCGCAGGGACCGGGGAGCTGTTTTTT; CDR3 protein: CASSLTATGGAGTGELFF
clone size: once; D gene: TRBD1; J gene: TRBJ2-7; V gene: TRBV12-3/TRBV12-4; CDR3 DNA: TGTGCCAGCAGTTTAGGGACAGGAACCGGTACATACTACGAGCAGTACTTC; CDR3 protein: CASSLGTGTGTYYEQYF
clone size: -; D gene: TRBD1; J gene: TRBJ1-2; V gene: TRBV9; CDR3 DNA: TGTGCCAGCAGCGTAGGCTTAGGGGGCGCTTATGGCTACACCTTC; CDR3 protein: CASSVGLGGAYGYTF
clone size: -; D gene: -; J gene: TRBJ2-7; V gene: TRBV20-1; CDR3 DNA: TGCAGTGCTAGAGGACACTCCTACGAGCAGTACTTC; CDR3 protein: CSARGHSYEQYF
clone size: -; D gene: -; J gene: TRBJ2-5; V gene: TRBV2; CDR3 DNA: TGTGCCAGCAGAGGAGGGGCCAGACAAGAGACCCAGTACTTC; CDR3 protein: CASRGGARQETQYF
clone size: few; D gene: -; J gene: TRBJ1-2; V gene: TRBV28; CDR3 DNA: TGTGCCAGCAGTTTAGAGGATGGCTACACCTTC; CDR3 protein: CASSLEDGYTF
clone size: few; D gene: TRBD2; J gene: TRBJ2-1; V gene: TRBV5-1; CDR3 DNA: TGCGCCAGCAGCCCCCCTCGCGGGAGCGGTAATGAGCAGTTCTTC; CDR3 protein: CASSPPRGSGNEQFF
clone size: -; D gene: -; J gene: TRBJ2-7; V gene: TRBV7-9; CDR3 DNA: TGTGCCAGCAGCTTAGGAGGGGAAGCCTACGAGCAGTACTTC; CDR3 protein: CASSLGGEAYEQYF
clone size: many; D gene: -; J gene: TRBJ1-1; V gene: TRBV10-3; CDR3 DNA: TGTGCCATCATGGGCAGGTTGAACACTGAAGCTTTCTTT; CDR3 protein: CAIMGRLNTEAFF
clone size: many; D gene: -; J gene: TRBJ2-1; V gene: TRBV12-3/TRBV12-4; CDR3 DNA: TGTGCCAGCAGTTTGATGGGGAACTCCTACAATGAGCAGTTCTTC; CDR3 protein: CASSLMGNSYNEQFF
clone size: many; D gene: -; J gene: TRBJ2-5; V gene: TRBV7-2; CDR3 DNA: TGTGCCAGCAGCTTTCTCTGGGGACAAGAGACCCAGTACTTC; CDR3 protein: CASSFLWGQETQYF
clone size: -; D gene: -; J gene: TRBJ1-4; V gene: TRBV20-1; CDR3 DNA: TGCAGTGCTAGACCGGGGTCCGGAGAAAAACTGTTTTTT; CDR3 protein: CSARPGSGEKLFF